The clone carrying this T cell receptor beta chain occurred once. This sample was taken from a study of T cell changes during pregnancy in multiple sclerosis. CDR1 and CDR2 from the germline V gene are LGHNA and YSLEER. Trimming at V came to 4 bases and at J to 10 bases, leaving 6 bases not matched to a gene. The CDR3 length is 14 residues. Here immunoSEQ multiplex PCR was the method, and the copy in TCRdb shows in-frame clones only, minus some. This repertoire shows tens of thousands of clones, just under 90% found once; its top ten account for roughly 0.9%. The starting material was peripheral blood, obtained in the first trimester of pregnancy. This TCR came from a female donor in good health, enrolled as a control in a pregnancy study. V usage is TRBV4-3 and J usage is TRBJ1-6, with 8 nucleotides matching TRBD1. The CDR3 region has the DNA TGCGCCAGCAGCCCGCAGGGGGCAAGGTCACCCCTCCACTTT. Its translation: CASSPQGARSPLHF.